The 16 T cell receptor beta chains below all came from one sample that was sequenced in a study of graft-versus-host responses after intestinal transplantation. Some clones are missing from TCRdb's copy, which holds only in-frame ones; the method was immunoSEQ multiplex PCR. Among around 15,000 clones listed, approximately 59% were seen once. From the graft tissue, intraepithelial and lamina propria lymphocytes were released through processing. This sample comprised ileum tissue, obtained 524 days after transplant. The origin of the receptors is a human patient who received an intestinal transplant, so some T cells may come from the graft donor.

This clone was observed a handful of times. The chain carries TRBV4-2 and TRBJ2-1; TRBD2 matches at 8 bases. The CDR3 extends over 15 amino acids. After removal of 5 bases from V and 9 bases from J, the junction contained 12 bases not matched to a gene. Germline CDR1 is LGHNA and CDR2 is YNFKEQ. The CDR3 reads CASSFTSGVRSEQFF. CDR3 DNA: TGTGCCAGCAGCTTTACTAGCGGCGTTCGGAGTGAGCAGTTCTTC.

This clone was detected only a few times. The rearrangement joins TRBV10-1 to TRBJ1-5; 8 nucleotides agree with TRBD1. V dropped 3 bases and J dropped 5; count of bases not matched to a gene: 0. The germline gives CDR1 WNHNN, CDR2 SYGVQD (reference sequence). The CDR3 spans 13 residues. The CDR3 nucleotides read TGCGCCAGCAGTGACAGGGGGCATCAGCCCCAGCATTTT. It encodes CASSDRGHQPQHF.

This clone was counted between two and nine times. This chain connects TRBV7-9 to TRBJ1-4, with D possibly being TRBD1 (5 bases). The V gene's germline CDR1 is SEHNR and CDR2 FQNEAQ (reference sequence). V was shortened by 5 bases and J by 7 bases, with 20 bases between the two germline ends. CDR3 size: 16 residues. This CDR3 reads CASSQEIRGIGEKLFF. The DNA for the CDR3 is TGTGCCAGCAGCCAAGAAATTCGGGGGATTGGTGAAAAACTGTTTTTT.

The V call is TRBV27, the J call TRBJ1-3; D is possibly TRBD1 (5 bases). Germline lookup yields CDR1 MNHEY and CDR2 SMNVEV (reference sequence). V lost 7 bases, J lost 2 bases, and 12 bases lay in between. The length of the CDR3 is 14 residues. The CDR3 DNA reads as TGTGCCAGCATGGGGGGTTATGCTGGAAACACCATATATTTT. Translation: CASMGGYAGNTIYF.

This clone was counted between two and nine times. This rearrangement joins TRBV5-1 to TRBJ1-1; 9 bases fit TRBD1. V trimming: 0 bases; J trimming: 5 bases; junction bases outside the gene matches: 8. CDR1 and CDR2 from the germline V gene are SGHRS and YFSETQ. The CDR3 spans 16 residues. The CDR3 here is CASSLDGTGFWTEAFF. The CDR3 DNA follows: TGCGCCAGCAGCTTGGATGGGACAGGGTTTTGGACTGAAGCTTTCTTT.

The V gene is TRBV7-6, the J gene TRBJ2-7, with 7 bases lining up with TRBD1. This CDR3 has 14 residues. Germline lookup yields CDR1 SGHVS and CDR2 FNYEAQ. V lost 5 bases, J lost 7 bases, and 11 bases stayed unmatched. The CDR3: CASSTGQASIEQYF. CDR3 DNA: TGTGCCAGCAGCACCGGACAGGCCTCGATAGAGCAGTACTTC. Drawing the rest from reference TRBV7-6 and TRBJ2-7, the complete variable domain is GAGVSQSPRYKVTKRGQDVALRCDPISGHVSLYWYRQALGQGPEFLTYFNYEAQQDKSGLPNDRFSAERPEGSISTLTIQRTEQRDSAMYRCASSTGQASIEQYFGPGTRLTVT.

The V gene is TRBV9, the J gene TRBJ1-2; 9 nucleotides agree with TRBD1. CDR1 and CDR2 (germline): SGDLS, YYNGEE. V gave up 3 bases and J gave up 5 bases; unmatched junction bases: 5. This CDR3 comprises 14 residues. In nucleotides, the CDR3 is TGTGCCAGCAGCGCGGGACAGGGAGGATATGGCTACACCTTC. Translated, it gives CASSAGQGGYGYTF. Variable domain in full (rest from reference TRBV9 and TRBJ1-2): DSGVTQTPKHLITATGQRVTLRCSPRSGDLSVYWYQQSLDQGLQFLIQYYNGEERAKGNILERFSAQQFPDLHSELNLSSLELGDSALYFCASSAGQGGYGYTFGSGTRLTVV.

V is TRBV7-9 and J is TRBJ2-1; the D gene is possibly TRBD2 (6 bases). The V and J ends lost 4 bases and 9 bases respectively, with 16 bases between them. The CDR3 sequence is 14 residues long. Germline-derived CDR1 and CDR2 are SEHNR and FQNEAQ (reference sequence). CDR3 coding DNA: TGTGCCAGCAGCTATTGGGACTCCGGCTCTGAGCAGTTCTTC. It specifies CASSYWDSGSEQFF. Full variable domain (rest looked up from reference TRBV7-9 and TRBJ2-1): DTGVSQNPRHKITKRGQNVTFRCDPISEHNRLYWYRQTLGQGPEFLTYFQNEAQLEKSRLLSDRFSAERPKGSFSTLEIQRTEQGDSAMYLCASSYWDSGSEQFFGPGTRLTVL.

The chain couples TRBV6-4 to TRBJ2-5, with TRBD1 matching 7 bases. The CDR3 consists of 15 residues. The trim removed 0 bases at V and 1 base at J, leaving 2 bases unmatched. The germline CDR1 and CDR2 sequences are MRHNA and SNTAGT. CDR3 nucleotide sequence: TGTGCCAGCAGTGACTCCCCAGGGGGCCAAGAGACCCAGTACTTC. Translating it yields CASSDSPGGQETQYF.

This sequence joins TRBV5-1 and TRBJ2-1; maybe TRBD1 (5 bases). Trimming pared 3 bases from V and 0 bases from J, leaving 16 bases between. This CDR3 has 17 amino acids. The germline gives CDR1 SGHRS, CDR2 YFSETQ. This chain's CDR3 is CASSYDSLTSSYNEQFF. CDR3 DNA sequence: TGCGCCAGCAGCTATGACAGTCTTACAAGCTCCTACAATGAGCAGTTCTTC.

V and J are TRBV7-6 and TRBJ2-1, with D hard to call. The germline V gene encodes CDR1 SGHVS and CDR2 FNYEAQ. The CDR3 is 13 residues long. V lost 5 bases to trimming and J lost 0 bases, with 5 bases between them. This chain's CDR3 is CASSPSSYNEQFF. The CDR3 nucleotides read TGTGCCAGCAGCCCTAGCTCCTACAATGAGCAGTTCTTC.

The sample holds a few counts of this clone. This rearrangement joins TRBV7-9 to TRBJ2-7, with TRBD2 matching over 13 bases. Germline CDR1 SEHNR, CDR2 FQNEAQ (reference sequence). The CDR3 is 18 residues long. Germline trimming cut 5 bases from V and 4 bases from J; bases unmatched to any gene: 14. Here the CDR3 DNA reads TGTGCCAGCAGCGGTCCCGCTGGACTAGCGGGGGAGACTTACGAGCAGTACTTC. Translation: CASSGPAGLAGETYEQYF.

The CDR3 here is CASSHWRGAETQYF. DNA of the CDR3: TGTGCCAGCAGCCATTGGCGGGGGGCAGAGACCCAGTACTTC. J is TRBJ2-5 and V is TRBV13; 8 positions match TRBD2. The V segment lost 5 bases and the J segment 4 bases; nucleotides outside the gene matches: 6. Germline values: CDR1 PRHDT, CDR2 FYEKMQ (reference sequence). The CDR3 totals 14 residues.

On this clone itself: This could be a read error, since a much larger clone is one nucleotide away. The sample contains more than one DNA sequence encoding this CDR3. J is TRBJ2-3 and V is TRBV25-1; the D is unclear. CDR3 length: 14 residues. Germline assignment: CDR1 MGHDK and CDR2 SYGVNS. V lost 2 bases and J lost 0, with 6 bases in between. This CDR3 reads CASSEGQSTDTQYF. For the CDR3, the DNA is TGTGCCAGCAGTGAAGGGCAGAGCACAGATACGCAGTATTTT. Using reference TRBV25-1 and TRBJ2-3 for the parts outside the CDR3, the full variable domain is EADIYQTPRYLVIGTGKKITLECSQTMGHDKMYWYQQDPGMELHLIHYSYGVNSTEKGDLSSESTVSRIRTEHFPLTLESARPSHTSQYLCASSEGQSTDTQYFGPGTRLTVL.

The chain carries TRBV6-1 and TRBJ2-3, with 11 positions matching TRBD2. The CDR3 contains 16 residues. The J segment lost 4 bases and the V segment lost 4 bases, leaving 7 bases of the junction unmatched. CDR1 and CDR2 (germline): MNHNS, SASEGT. CDR3 sequence: CASSGTGTSGADTQYF. Here the CDR3 DNA reads TGTGCCAGCAGTGGTACCGGGACTAGCGGCGCAGATACGCAGTATTTT.

About this clone: Other DNA sequences in this sample translate to the same CDR3. In DNA form, the CDR3 reads TGCAGTGCTAGGACGGGGTACGAGCAGTACTTC. Its protein is CSARTGYEQYF. The chain joins TRBV20-1 to TRBJ2-7, with a possible D match to TRBD2 (5 bases). V lost 3 bases and J lost 4, with 7 bases in between. The CDR3 is 11 residues long. CDR1 DFQATT and CDR2 SNEGSKA come from the germline V gene (reference sequence).